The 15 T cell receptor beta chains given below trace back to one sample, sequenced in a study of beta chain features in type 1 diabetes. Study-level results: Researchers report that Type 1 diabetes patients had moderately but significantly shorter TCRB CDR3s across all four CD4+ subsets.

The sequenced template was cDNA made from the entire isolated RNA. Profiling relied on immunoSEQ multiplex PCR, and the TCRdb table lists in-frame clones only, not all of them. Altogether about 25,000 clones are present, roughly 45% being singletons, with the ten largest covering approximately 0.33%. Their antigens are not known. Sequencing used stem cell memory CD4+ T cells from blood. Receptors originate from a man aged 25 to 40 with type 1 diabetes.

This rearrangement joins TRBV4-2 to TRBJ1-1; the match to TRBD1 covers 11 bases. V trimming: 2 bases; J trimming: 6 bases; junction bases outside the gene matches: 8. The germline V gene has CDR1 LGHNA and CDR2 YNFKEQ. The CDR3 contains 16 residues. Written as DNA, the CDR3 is TGTGCCAGCAGCCAACCCGGGGGACAGGGGGTGGCTGAAGCTTTCTTT. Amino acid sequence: CASSQPGGQGVAEAFF.

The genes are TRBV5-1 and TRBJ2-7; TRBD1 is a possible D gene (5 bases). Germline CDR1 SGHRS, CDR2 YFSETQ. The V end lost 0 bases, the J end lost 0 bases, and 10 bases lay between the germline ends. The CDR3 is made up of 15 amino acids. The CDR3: CASSLVPGPSYEQYF. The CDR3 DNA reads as TGCGCCAGCAGCTTGGTTCCAGGGCCCTCCTACGAGCAGTACTTC.

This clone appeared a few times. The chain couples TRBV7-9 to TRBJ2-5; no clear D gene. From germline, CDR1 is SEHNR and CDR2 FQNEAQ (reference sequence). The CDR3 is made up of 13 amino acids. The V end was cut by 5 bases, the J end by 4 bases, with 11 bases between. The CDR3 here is CASSLTLGETQYF. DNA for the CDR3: TGTGCCAGCAGCCTGACATTAGGAGAGACCCAGTACTTC.

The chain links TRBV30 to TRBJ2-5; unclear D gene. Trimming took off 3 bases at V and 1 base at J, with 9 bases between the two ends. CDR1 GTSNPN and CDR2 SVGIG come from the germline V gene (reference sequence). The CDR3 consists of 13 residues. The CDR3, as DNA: TGTGCCTGGAGGGCCACGGGCCAAGAGACCCAGTACTTC. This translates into CAWRATGQETQYF.

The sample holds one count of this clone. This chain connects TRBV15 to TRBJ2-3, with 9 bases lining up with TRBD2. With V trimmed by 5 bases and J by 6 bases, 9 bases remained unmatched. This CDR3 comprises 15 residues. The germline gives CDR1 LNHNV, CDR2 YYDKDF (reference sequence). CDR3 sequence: CATSWASGVGDTQYF. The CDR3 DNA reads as TGTGCCACCAGCTGGGCTAGCGGGGTCGGGGATACGCAGTATTTT.

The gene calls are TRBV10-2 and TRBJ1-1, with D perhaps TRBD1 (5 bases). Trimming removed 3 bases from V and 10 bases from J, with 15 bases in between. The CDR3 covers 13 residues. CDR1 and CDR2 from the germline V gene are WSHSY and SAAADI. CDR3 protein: CASSEGAGTGAFF. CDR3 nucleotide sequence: TGCGCCAGCAGTGAAGGGGCAGGCACGGGAGCTTTCTTT.

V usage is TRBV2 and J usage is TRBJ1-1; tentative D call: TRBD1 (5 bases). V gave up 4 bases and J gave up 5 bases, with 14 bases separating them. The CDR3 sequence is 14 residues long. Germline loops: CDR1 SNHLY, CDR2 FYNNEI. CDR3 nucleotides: TGTGCCAGCAGTGGGGAGGGGAGGAGGACTGAAGCTTTCTTT. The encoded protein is CASSGEGRRTEAFF.

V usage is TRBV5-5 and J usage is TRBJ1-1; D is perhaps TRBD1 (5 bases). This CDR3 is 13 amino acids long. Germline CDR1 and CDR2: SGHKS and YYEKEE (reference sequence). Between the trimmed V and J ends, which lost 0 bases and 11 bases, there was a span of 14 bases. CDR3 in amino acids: CASSLAPAPGAFF. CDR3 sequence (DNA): TGTGCCAGCAGCTTGGCGCCAGCCCCAGGGGCTTTCTTT. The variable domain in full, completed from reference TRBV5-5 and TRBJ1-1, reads DAGVTQSPTHLIKTRGQQVTLRCSPISGHKSVSWYQQVLGQGPQFIFQYYEKEERGRGNFPDRFSARQFPNYSSELNVNALLLGDSALYLCASSLAPAPGAFFGQGTRLTVV.

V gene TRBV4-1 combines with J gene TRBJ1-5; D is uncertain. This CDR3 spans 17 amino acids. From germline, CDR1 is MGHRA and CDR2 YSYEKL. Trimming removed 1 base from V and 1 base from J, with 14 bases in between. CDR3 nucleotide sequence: TGCGCCAGCAGCCAAGTGATCAGGTCCGGCAGCAATCAGCCCCAGCATTTT. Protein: CASSQVIRSGSNQPQHF.

This CDR3 reads CASSSNRARTDTQYF. The DNA for the CDR3 is TGTGCCAGCAGCTCCAACAGGGCGCGCACAGATACGCAGTATTTT. The chain uses TRBV7-9 and TRBJ2-3; D perhaps matches TRBD1 (6 bases). This CDR3 region has 15 residues. The germline V and J ends were trimmed by 4 bases and 1 base, with 12 bases remaining between them. In germline, CDR1 is SEHNR, CDR2 FQNEAQ (reference sequence).

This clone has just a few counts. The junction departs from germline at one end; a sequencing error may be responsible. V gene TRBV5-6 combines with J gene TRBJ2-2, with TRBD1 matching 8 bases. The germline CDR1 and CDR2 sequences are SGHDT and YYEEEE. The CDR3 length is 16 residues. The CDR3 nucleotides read TGTGCCAGCAGGTTCGAACAGGGGGTTAACACCGGGGAGCCGTTTTTT. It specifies CASRFEQGVNTGEPFF.

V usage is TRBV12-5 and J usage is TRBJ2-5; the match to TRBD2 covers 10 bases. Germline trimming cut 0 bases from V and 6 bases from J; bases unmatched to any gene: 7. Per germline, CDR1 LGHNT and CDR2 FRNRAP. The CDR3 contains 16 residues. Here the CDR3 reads CASGLVLSGGAQTQYF. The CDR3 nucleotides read TGTGCTAGTGGTTTGGTACTGAGCGGGGGGGCCCAGACCCAGTACTTC.

The CDR3 coding sequence is TGTGCCAGCAGCGACTCGGGACTTCGCACAGATACGCAGTATTTT. Its translation is CASSDSGLRTDTQYF. J is TRBJ2-3 and V is TRBV9; weak D call: TRBD2 (6 bases). The CDR3 runs to 15 residues. The germline gives CDR1 SGDLS, CDR2 YYNGEE. Trimming cost V 3 bases and J 1 base, with 12 bases left between them.

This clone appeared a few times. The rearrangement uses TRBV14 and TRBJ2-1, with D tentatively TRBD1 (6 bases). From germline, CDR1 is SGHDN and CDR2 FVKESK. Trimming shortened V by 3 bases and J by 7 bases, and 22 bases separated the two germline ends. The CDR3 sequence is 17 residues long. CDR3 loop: CASSQIRGSDIRNEQFF. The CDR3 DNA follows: TGTGCCAGCAGCCAGATCAGGGGTTCGGACATCAGGAATGAGCAGTTCTTC. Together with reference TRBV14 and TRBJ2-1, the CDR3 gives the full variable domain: EAGVTQFPSHSVIEKGQTVTLRCDPISGHDNLYWYRRVMGKEIKFLLHFVKESKQDESGMPNNRFLAERTGGTYSTLKVQPAELEDSGVYFCASSQIRGSDIRNEQFFGPGTRLTVL.

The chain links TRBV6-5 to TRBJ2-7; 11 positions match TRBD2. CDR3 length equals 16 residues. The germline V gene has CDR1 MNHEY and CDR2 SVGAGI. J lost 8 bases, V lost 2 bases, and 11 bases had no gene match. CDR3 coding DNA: TGTGCCAGCAGTTACACTGTAGCGGGGGGGGACTATAAGCAGTACTTC. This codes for CASSYTVAGGDYKQYF.